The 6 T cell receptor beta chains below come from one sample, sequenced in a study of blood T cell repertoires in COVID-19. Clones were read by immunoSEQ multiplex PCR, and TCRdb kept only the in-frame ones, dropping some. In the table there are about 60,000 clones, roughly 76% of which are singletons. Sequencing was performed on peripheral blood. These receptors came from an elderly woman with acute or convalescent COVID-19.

The CDR3 DNA reads TGCAGCGTTGTCCAGGGGGTAGCCTACGAGCAGTACTTC. Translation gives CSVVQGVAYEQYF. V gene TRBV29-1 combines with J gene TRBJ2-7; 7 positions match TRBD1. The CDR3 is 13 residues long. Germline V CDR1 and CDR2: SQVTM, ANQGSEA. The V segment lost 4 bases and the J segment 2 bases; nucleotides outside the gene matches: 5.

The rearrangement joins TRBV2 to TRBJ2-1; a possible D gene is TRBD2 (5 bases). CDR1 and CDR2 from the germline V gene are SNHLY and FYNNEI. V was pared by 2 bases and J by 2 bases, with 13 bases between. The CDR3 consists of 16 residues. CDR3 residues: CASSEPPGMAYNEQFF. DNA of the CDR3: TGTGCCAGCAGTGAACCCCCGGGAATGGCCTACAATGAGCAGTTCTTC.

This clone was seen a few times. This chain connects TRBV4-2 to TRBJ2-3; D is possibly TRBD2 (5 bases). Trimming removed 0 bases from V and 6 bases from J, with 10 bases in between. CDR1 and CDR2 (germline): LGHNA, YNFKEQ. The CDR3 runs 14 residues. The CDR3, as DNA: TGTGCCAGCAGCCAAGAGCGGGTGACCGATACGCAGTATTTT. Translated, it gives CASSQERVTDTQYF.

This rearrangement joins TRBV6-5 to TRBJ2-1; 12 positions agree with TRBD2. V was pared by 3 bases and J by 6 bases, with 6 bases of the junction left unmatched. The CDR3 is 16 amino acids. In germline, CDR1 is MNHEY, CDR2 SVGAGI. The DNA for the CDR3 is TGTGCCAGCAGTTATCTAGCGGGAGGGCCTCGCAATGAGCAGTTCTTC. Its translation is CASSYLAGGPRNEQFF.

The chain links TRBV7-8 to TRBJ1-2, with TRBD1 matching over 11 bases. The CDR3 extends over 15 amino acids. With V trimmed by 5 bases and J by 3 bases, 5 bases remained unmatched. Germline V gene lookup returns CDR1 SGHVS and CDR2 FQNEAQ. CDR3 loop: CASSPRDRGDYGYTF. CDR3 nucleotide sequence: TGTGCCAGCAGCCCCCGGGACAGGGGGGACTATGGCTACACCTTC.

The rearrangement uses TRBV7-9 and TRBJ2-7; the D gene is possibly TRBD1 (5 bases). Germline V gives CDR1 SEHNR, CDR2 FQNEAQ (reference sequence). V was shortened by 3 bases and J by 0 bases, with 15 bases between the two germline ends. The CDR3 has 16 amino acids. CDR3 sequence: CASSFGAGRSSYEQYF. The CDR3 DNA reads TGTGCCAGCAGCTTTGGTGCAGGGCGAAGCTCCTACGAGCAGTACTTC.